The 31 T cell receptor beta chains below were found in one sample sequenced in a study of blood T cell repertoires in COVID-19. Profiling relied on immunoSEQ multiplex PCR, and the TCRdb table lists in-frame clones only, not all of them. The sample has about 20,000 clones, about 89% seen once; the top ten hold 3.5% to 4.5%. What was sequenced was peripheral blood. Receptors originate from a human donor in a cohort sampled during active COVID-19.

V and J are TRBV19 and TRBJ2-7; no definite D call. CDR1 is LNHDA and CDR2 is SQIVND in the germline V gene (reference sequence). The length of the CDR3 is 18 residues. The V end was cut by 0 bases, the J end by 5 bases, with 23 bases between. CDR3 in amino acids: CASSIDFWARWQCNEQYV. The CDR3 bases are TGTGCCAGTAGTATAGATTTTTGGGCCCGGTGGCAGTGTAACGAGCAGTACGTC.

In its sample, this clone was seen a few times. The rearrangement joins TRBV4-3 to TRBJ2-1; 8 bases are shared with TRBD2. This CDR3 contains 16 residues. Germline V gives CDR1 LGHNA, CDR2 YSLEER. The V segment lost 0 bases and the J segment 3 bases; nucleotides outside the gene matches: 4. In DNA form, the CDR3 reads TGCGCCAGCAGCCAAGAATCCGGGGGGGGCTACAATGAGCAGTTCTTC. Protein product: CASSQESGGGYNEQFF.

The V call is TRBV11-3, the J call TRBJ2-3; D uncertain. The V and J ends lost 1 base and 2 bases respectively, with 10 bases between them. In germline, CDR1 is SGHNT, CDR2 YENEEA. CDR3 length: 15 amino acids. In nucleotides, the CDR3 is TGTGCCAGCAGCTTAGGGCGGAGTAACACAGATACGCAGTATTTT. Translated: CASSLGRSNTDTQYF. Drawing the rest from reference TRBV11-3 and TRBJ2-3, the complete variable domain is EAGVVQSPRYKIIEKKQPVAFWCNPISGHNTLYWYLQNLGQGPELLIRYENEEAVDDSQLPKDRFSAERLKGVDSTLKIQPAELGDSAVYLCASSLGRSNTDTQYFGPGTRLTVL.

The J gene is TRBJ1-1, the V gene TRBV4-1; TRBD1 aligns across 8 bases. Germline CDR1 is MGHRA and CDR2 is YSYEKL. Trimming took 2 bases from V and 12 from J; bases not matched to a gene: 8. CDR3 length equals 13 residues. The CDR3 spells CASSQTGGEVTFF. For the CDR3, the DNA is TGCGCCAGCAGCCAAACAGGGGGTGAGGTAACTTTCTTT.

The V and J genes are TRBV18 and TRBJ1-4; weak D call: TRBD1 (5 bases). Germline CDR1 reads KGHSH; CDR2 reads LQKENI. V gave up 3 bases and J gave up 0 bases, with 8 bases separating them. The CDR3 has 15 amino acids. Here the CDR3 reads CASSPQGATNEKLFF. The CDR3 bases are TGTGCCAGCTCACCGCAAGGGGCAACTAATGAAAAACTGTTTTTT.

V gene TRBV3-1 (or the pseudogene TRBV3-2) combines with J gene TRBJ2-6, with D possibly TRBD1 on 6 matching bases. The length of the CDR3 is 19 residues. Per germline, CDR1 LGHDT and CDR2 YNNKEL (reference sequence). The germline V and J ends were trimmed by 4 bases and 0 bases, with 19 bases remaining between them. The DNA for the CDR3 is TGTGCCAGCAGCCGTCATAAAGCCGGGACAACCTCTGGGGCCAACGTCCTGACTTTC. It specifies CASSRHKAGTTSGANVLTF.

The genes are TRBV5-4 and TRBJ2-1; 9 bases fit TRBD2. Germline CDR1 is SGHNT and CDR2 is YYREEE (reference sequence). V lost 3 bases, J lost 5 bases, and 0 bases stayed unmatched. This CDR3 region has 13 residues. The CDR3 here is CASSWTSDNEQFF. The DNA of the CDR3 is TGTGCCAGCAGCTGGACTAGCGACAATGAGCAGTTCTTC.

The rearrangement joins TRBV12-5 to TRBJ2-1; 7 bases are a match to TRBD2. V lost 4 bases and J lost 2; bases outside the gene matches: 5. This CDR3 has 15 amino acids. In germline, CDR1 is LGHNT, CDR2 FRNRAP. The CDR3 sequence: CASGSPGLTYNEQFF. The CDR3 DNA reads TGTGCTAGTGGTTCCCCGGGACTAACCTACAATGAGCAGTTCTTC.

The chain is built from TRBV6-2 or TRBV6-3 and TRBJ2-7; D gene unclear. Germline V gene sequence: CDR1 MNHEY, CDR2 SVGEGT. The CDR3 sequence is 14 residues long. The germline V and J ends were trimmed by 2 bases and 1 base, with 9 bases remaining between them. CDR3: CASSYSEESYEQYF. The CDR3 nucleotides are TGTGCCAGCAGTTACAGCGAGGAATCCTACGAGCAGTACTTC.

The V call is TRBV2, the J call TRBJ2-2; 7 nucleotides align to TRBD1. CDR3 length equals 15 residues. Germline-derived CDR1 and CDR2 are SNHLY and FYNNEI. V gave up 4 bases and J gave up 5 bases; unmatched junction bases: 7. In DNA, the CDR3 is TGTGCCAGCAGTGGACAGGGTGTCATAACCGGGGAGCTGTTTTTT. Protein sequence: CASSGQGVITGELFF.

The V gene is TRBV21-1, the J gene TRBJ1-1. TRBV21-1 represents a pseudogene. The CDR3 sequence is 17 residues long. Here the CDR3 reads CASAISTTGGEDTEAFF. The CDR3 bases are TGTGCCAGCGCCATCAGCACCACCGGGGGTGAGGACACTGAAGCTTTCTTT.

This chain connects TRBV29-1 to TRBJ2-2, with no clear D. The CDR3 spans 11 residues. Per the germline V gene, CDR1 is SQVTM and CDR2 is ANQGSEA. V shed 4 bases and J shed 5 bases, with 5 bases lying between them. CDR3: CSVVRTGELFF. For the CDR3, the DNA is TGCAGCGTTGTGAGAACCGGGGAGCTGTTTTTT.

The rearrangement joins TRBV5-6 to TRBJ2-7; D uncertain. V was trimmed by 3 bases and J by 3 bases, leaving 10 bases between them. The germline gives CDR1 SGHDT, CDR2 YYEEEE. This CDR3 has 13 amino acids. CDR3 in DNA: TGTGCCAGCAGCTCACGTAAGAGCTACGAGCAGTACTTC. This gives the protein CASSSRKSYEQYF.

The CDR3 spells CATSREDSLYGYTF. In DNA form, the CDR3 reads TGTGCCACCAGCAGGGAAGACAGCCTATATGGCTACACCTTC. The chain links TRBV15 to TRBJ1-2, with D maybe TRBD1 (5 bases). The CDR3 totals 14 residues. Deletions cut 3 bases from V and 5 bases from J, with 13 bases between. Germline loops: CDR1 LNHNV, CDR2 YYDKDF (reference sequence).

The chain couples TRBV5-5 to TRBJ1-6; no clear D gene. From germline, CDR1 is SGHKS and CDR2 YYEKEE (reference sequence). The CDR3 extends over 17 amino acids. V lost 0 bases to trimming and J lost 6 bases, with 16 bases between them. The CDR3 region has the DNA TGTGCCAGCAGCTTGGCTATGGGCCCAGGAGGTAATTCACCCCTCCACTTT. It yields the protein CASSLAMGPGGNSPLHF. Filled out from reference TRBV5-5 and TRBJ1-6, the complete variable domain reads DAGVTQSPTHLIKTRGQQVTLRCSPISGHKSVSWYQQVLGQGPQFIFQYYEKEERGRGNFPDRFSARQFPNYSSELNVNALLLGDSALYLCASSLAMGPGGNSPLHFGNGTRLTVT.

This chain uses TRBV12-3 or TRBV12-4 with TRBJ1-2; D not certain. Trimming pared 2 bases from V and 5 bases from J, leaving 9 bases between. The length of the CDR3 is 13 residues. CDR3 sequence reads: CASSLPGGYGYTF. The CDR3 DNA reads TGTGCCAGCAGTTTACCCGGAGGGTATGGCTACACCTTC.

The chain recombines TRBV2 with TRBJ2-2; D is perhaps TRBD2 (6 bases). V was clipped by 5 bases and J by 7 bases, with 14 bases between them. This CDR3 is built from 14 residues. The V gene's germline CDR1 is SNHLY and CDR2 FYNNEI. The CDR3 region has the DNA TGTGCCAGCAGTACCCGGGGAGGTGGCGGGGAGCTGTTTTTT. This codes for CASSTRGGGGELFF.

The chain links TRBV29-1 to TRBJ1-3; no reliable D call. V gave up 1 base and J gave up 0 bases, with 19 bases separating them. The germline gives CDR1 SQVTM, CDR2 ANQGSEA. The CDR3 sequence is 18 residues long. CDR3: CSVEALGLDGDSGNTIYF. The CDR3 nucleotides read TGCAGCGTTGAAGCGCTCGGGTTAGACGGGGACTCTGGAAACACCATATATTTT.

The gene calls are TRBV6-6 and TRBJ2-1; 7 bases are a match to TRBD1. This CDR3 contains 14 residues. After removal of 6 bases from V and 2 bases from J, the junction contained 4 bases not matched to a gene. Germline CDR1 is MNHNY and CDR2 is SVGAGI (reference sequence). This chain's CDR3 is CASSIGGAYNEQFF. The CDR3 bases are TGTGCCAGCAGCATAGGGGGCGCCTACAATGAGCAGTTCTTC.

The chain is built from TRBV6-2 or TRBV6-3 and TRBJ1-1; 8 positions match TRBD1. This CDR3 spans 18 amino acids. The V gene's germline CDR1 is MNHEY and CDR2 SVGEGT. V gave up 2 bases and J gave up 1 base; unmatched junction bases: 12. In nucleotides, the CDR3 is TGTGCCAGCAGTTACCATAAAATAGGACAGGGACGGAACACTGAAGCTTTCTTT. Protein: CASSYHKIGQGRNTEAFF.

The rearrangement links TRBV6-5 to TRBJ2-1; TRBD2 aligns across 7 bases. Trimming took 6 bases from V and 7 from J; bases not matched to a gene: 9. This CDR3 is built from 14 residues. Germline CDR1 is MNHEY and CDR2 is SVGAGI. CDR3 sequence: CASRSGGGPNEQFF. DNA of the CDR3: TGTGCCAGCAGATCCGGGGGAGGGCCGAATGAGCAGTTCTTC.

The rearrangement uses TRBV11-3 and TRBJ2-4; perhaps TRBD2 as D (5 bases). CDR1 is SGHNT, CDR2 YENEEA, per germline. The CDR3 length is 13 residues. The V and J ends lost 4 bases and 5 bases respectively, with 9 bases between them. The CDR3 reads CASSSPRENIQYF. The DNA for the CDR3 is TGTGCCAGCAGCTCCCCGAGGGAAAACATTCAGTACTTC.

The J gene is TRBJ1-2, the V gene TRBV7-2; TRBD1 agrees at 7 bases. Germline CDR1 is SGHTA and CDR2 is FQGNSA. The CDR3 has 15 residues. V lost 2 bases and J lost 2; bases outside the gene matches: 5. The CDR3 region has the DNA TGTGCCAGCAGCTTACCCCTGACAGGGAACTATGGCTACACCTTC. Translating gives CASSLPLTGNYGYTF. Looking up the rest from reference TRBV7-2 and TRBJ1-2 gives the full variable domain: GAGVSQSPSNKVTEKGKDVELRCDPISGHTALYWYRQSLGQGLEFLIYFQGNSAPDKSGLPSDRFSAERTGGSVSTLTIQRTQQEDSAVYLCASSLPLTGNYGYTFGSGTRLTVV.

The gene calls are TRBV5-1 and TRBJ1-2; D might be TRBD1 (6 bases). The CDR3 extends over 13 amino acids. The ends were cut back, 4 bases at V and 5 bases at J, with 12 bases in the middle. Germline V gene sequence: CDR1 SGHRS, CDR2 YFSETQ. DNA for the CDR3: TGCGCCAGCAGCCCATCACAGGGTTATGGCTACACCTTC. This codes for CASSPSQGYGYTF. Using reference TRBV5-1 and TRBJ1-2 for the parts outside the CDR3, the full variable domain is KAGVTQTPRYLIKTRGQQVTLSCSPISGHRSVSWYQQTPGQGLQFLFEYFSETQRNKGNFPGRFSGRQFSNSRSEMNVSTLELGDSALYLCASSPSQGYGYTFGSGTRLTVV.

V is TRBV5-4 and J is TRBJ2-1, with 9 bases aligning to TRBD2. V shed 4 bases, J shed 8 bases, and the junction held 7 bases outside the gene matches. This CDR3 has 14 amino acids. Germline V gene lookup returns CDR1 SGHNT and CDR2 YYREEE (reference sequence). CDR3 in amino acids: CASSLGLASDEQFF. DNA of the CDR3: TGTGCCAGCAGCCTAGGACTAGCGTCGGATGAGCAGTTCTTC.

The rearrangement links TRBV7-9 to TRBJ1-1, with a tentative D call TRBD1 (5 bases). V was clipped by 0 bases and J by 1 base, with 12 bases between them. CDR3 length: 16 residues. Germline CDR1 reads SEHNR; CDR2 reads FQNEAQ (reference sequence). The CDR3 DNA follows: TGTGCCAGCAGCTTAGCGGGGGGACGGGCGAACACTGAAGCTTTCTTT. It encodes CASSLAGGRANTEAFF.

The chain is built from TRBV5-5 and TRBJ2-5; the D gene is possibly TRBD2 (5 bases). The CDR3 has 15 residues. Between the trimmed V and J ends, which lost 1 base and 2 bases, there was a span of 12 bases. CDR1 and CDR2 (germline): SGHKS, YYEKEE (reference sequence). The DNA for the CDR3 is TGTGCCAGCAGCTTGATCCTAGCTATGCAAGAGACCCAGTACTTC. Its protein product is CASSLILAMQETQYF.

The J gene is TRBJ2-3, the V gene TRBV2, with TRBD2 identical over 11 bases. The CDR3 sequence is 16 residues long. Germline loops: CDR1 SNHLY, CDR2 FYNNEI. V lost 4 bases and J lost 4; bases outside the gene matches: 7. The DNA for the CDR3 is TGTGCCAGCAGTGCCCCTAGCGGGAGGAACCCAGATACGCAGTATTTT. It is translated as CASSAPSGRNPDTQYF.

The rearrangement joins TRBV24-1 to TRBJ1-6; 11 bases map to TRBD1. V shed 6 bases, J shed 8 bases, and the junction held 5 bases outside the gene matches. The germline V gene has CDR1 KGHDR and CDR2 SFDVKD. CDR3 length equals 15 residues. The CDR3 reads CATSRTGGRDSPLHF. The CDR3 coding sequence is TGTGCCACCAGTAGGACAGGGGGCCGGGATTCACCCCTCCACTTT.

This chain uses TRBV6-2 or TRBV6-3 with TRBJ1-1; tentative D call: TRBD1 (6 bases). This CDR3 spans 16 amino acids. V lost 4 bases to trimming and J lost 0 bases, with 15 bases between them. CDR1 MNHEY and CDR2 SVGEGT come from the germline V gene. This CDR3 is CASSSLRTDMNTEAFF. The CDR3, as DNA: TGTGCCAGCAGTTCCCTTAGGACAGACATGAACACTGAAGCTTTCTTT.

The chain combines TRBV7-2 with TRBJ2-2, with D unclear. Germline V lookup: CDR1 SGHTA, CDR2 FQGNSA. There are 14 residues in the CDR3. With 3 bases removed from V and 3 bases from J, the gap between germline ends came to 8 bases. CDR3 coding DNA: TGTGCCAGCAGCTTGCGGCCCGACACCGGGGAGCTGTTTTTT. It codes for CASSLRPDTGELFF.